Here is one T cell receptor (beta chain) with its context. The source of the sample is a study of technical replicates of blood from several donors. Here immunoSEQ multiplex PCR was the method, and the copy in TCRdb shows in-frame clones only, minus some. This sample yields 100,000 or so clones, of which 96% are seen a single time; 0.21% belongs to the top ten. The germline V and J ends were trimmed by 5 bases and 0 bases, with 11 bases remaining between them. The CDR3 is made up of 15 amino acids. Looked up from germline, CDR1 is MDHEN and CDR2 is SYDVKM. The rearrangement uses TRBV28 and TRBJ2-4; D not certain. This sequence was found in a human donor in good health. The sequenced sample consisted of T cells isolated from PBMCs. CDR3 region: CASSPRGLAKNIQYF. The CDR3 DNA sequence: TGTGCCAGCAGTCCCCGTGGGCTAGCCAAAAACATTCAGTACTTC.